The subject of this entry is one T cell receptor (beta chain). Its antigen is still unknown. The CDR1 and CDR2 encoded by the germline V gene (reference sequence) are SEHNR and FQNEAQ. The CDR3 covers 15 residues, taking in both the cysteine and the phenylalanine. No DNA is given. The data stem from a study of monozygotic twins with inflammatory bowel disease (dated by TCRdb to the late 2010s). Describing the broader study: The complete study included approximately 28 monozygotic twin pairs: 19 IBD-discordant Danish pairs and nine German pairs, of which four were IBD-concordant and five were IBD-discordant. The search for disease-associated traits relied mainly on comparing, within discordant pairs, IBD patients with their genetically identical healthy co-twins. Each individual had, on average, about 151 000 unique TCRalpha sequences and 181 000 unique TCRbeta sequences available for analysis. The investigation overall reported the following: No single strong signal or clonotype linked to IBD turned up in the results, so the idea that one exists was not supported. Concordant and discordant twins showed no difference in repertoire similarity, possibly because of limited statistical power. Measured by the inverse Simpson index, TCRbeta repertoire diversity was lower in IBD patients than in their healthy co-twins. Because patients were on differing immunosuppressive treatments, the repertoires may have picked up extra background noise and inter-individual variability. Distinction between different T cell subtypes could not be achieved in the analysis. Fewer clonotypes were shared with other individuals by IBD patients than by healthy twins, most markedly in patients showing signs of disease activity.

Libraries were constructed by 5' RACE. The input for every TCR library was 3,500 to 4,500 ng of total RNA. For each sample, cDNA synthesis was carried out in eight separate reactions using SMARTScribe reverse transcriptase. During cDNA synthesis, template switching was used to introduce unique molecular identifiers that contained a 6-nucleotide sample barcode. TCRalpha and TCRbeta cDNA was amplified in two nested PCRs of about 17 and 10 cycles, and bead purification was carried out after each PCR. Before amplification, the cDNA was treated with uracil DNA-glycosylase and purified using the QIAquick PCR purification kit. The second PCR added Illumina TruSeq-compatible adapters along with sample-specific barcodes. TapeStation and Qubit were used to check library quality and concentration, and roughly 5.5 ng of each library was pooled. Sequencing of pooled libraries was carried out on an Illumina HiSeq2500 single-index Rapid Run using 2 x 100 bp reads and custom sequencing primers. The authors' pipeline ran thus. MiGEC version 1.2.6 was used for UMI-based consensus assembly, which corrected PCR and sequencing errors. MiXCR version 2.1.1 was used to carry out V(D)J alignment, clonotype assembly and CDR3 extraction. Gene usage, clonotype sharing and MAIT/NKT TCR abundance were normalised by analysing the top 1000, 10 000 and 20 000 clonotypes per sample. Diversity was computed as the inverse Simpson index with the vegan R package after downsampling to 27 000 UMIs. Paired Mann-Whitney U tests were applied to discordant twin pairs, and Benjamini-Hochberg correction was used for multiple testing. The reads, reprocessed by TCRdb, yield one row per CDR3 protein sequence and no DNA. TCRdb assigned the V and J calls; the authors' analysis was not used. This specimen's table enumerates some 170,000 distinct CDR3 sequences. The leading ten clones occupy about 7.4% of the sample.

From each donor, a roughly 2.5 ml peripheral blood sample was drawn into PAXgene tubes and stored at -80 degrees C. Without T cell sorting, total RNA was isolated from whole blood using the PAXgene blood miRNA kit on an automated QIAcube. Deep TCRalpha and TCRbeta repertoire profiling with unique molecular barcoding was performed on peripheral blood of monozygotic twin pairs concordant or discordant for inflammatory bowel disease. Smoking habits were recorded for all twin pairs, and individuals were classified as current, former or never smokers. Source material: blood. This sequence was found in a human donor with ulcerative colitis or Crohn's disease, or a healthy co-twin of an affected twin (not recorded which). Recombination joined TRBV7-9 with TRBJ1-3; TCRdb proposes TRBD1, but this gene call is untestable without DNA. The CDR3: CASSTGRGAGNTIYF.